A selection of T cell receptor beta chains follows, all from one sample in a study of cytomegalovirus exposure and HLA in healthy donors. Generated by immunoSEQ multiplex PCR, the TCRdb table keeps only in-frame clones and is missing some. This table holds about 59,000 clones, about four fifths found once. Sequences were obtained from PBMCs. The source is a woman aged 40 to 50 in good health and CMV-seronegative. The CDR3 runs from the conserved cysteine through the conserved F or W. D genes are given only for firm matches. Clone size is not always given. Where it is, it says once, few, many or a class for expanded clones.

>NA|TRBV19|TRBJ2-2|NA
TGTGCCAGTAGGTCGGCGGATTACTCCGGGGAGCTGTTTTTT
CASRSADYSGELFF
>NA|TRBV27|TRBJ2-7|TRBD1
TGTGCCAGCAGTTTATCGGTTGGACAGGGTCCCTACGAGCAGTACTTC
CASSLSVGQGPYEQYF
>NA|TRBV28|TRBJ1-5|NA
TGTGCCAGCAGTTTAAGAGGCCCCCATCAGCCCCAGCATTTT
CASSLRGPHQPQHF
>NA|TRBV7-3|TRBJ2-7|NA
TGTGCCAGCAGCTTAAGCGGTACCTACGAGCAGTACTTC
CASSLSGTYEQYF
>NA|TRBV13|TRBJ2-2|NA
TGTGCCAGCAGCCACCTAGGACTTACGAACACCGGGGAGCTGTTTTTT
CASSHLGLTNTGELFF
>once|TRBV7-9|TRBJ2-7|NA
TGTGCCAGCAGCCACGCTCCGGGCGAGCAGTACTTC
CASSHAPGEQYF
>once|TRBV20-1|TRBJ2-7|TRBD1
TGCAGTGGGACAGGGGGTTACGAGCAGTACTTC
CSGTGGYEQYF
>few|TRBV28|TRBJ1-1|NA
TGTGCCAGCAGGGGGGGGGACAAGAACACTGAAGCTTTCTTT
CASRGGDKNTEAFF
>NA|TRBV2|TRBJ2-3|TRBD2
TGTGCCAGCAGTGAAGCCCTAGCGGGAGGGAGTGATACGCAGTATTTT
CASSEALAGGSDTQYF
>NA|TRBV28|TRBJ1-2|NA
TGTGCCAGCAGTTTTCTCTCGGGGGGCTACACCTTC
CASSFLSGGYTF
>once|TRBV7-6|TRBJ2-1|TRBD2
TGTGCCAGCAGCTTACGTGCAGGAATTAGGGCGGGAGAAGGCGATGAGCAGTTCTTC
CASSLRAGIRAGEGDEQFF
>NA|TRBV5-8|TRBJ2-5|TRBD1
TGTGCCAGCAGCCCGAGGACAGGGGAAGAGACCCAGTACTTC
CASSPRTGEETQYF
>NA|TRBV4-1|TRBJ2-1|TRBD2
TGCGCCAGCAGCCGAGGACTAGCGGGAGTAGGCTCCTACAATGAGCAGTTCTTC
CASSRGLAGVGSYNEQFF
>few|TRBV19|TRBJ2-1|TRBD1
TGTGCCAGTAGTATAATGACAGGGACCTACAATGAGCAGTTCTTC
CASSIMTGTYNEQFF
>NA|TRBV15|TRBJ1-2|NA
TGTGCCACCAGCAGGGACAGTATCTATGGCTACACCTTC
CATSRDSIYGYTF
>few|TRBV5-1|TRBJ2-4|TRBD2
TGCGCCAGCAGCTGGTTTACTAGCGGGGTAAACATTCAGTACTTC
CASSWFTSGVNIQYF
>few|TRBV9|TRBJ2-4|TRBD2
TGTGCCAGCAGCTTCCCGACTAGCGGGAGGGAAATTGGCAAAAACATTCAGTACTTC
CASSFPTSGREIGKNIQYF
>NA|TRBV7-2|TRBJ1-1|NA
TGTGCCAGCAGCCCGGCGGGACGGTTGAACACTGAAGCTTTCTTT
CASSPAGRLNTEAFF
>NA|TRBV28|TRBJ2-7|TRBD2
TGTGCCAGCGGGACTAGCGGGAGTTACGAGCAGTACTTC
CASGTSGSYEQYF
>NA|TRBV15|TRBJ2-1|TRBD2
TGTGCCACCAGCAGAGAGGCTAGCGGATACAATGAGCAGTTCTTC
CATSREASGYNEQFF
>few|TRBV5-4|TRBJ2-1|NA
TGTGCCAGCAGCTTCATCAATGAGCAGTTCTTC
CASSFINEQFF
>NA|TRBV5-1|TRBJ1-2|NA
TGCGCCAGCAGCACGGGGAACTATGGCTACACCTTC
CASSTGNYGYTF
>NA|TRBV11-2|TRBJ2-2|NA
TGTGCCAGCAGCTTATCGGGTTACGCACTAGTCCCCGGGGAGCTGTTTTTT
CASSLSGYALVPGELFF
>once|TRBV7-9|TRBJ2-5|NA
TGTGCCAGCAGCTTGGCGGGACGGGAGACCCAGTACTTC
CASSLAGRETQYF
>NA|TRBV27|TRBJ2-1|TRBD2
TGTGCCAGCAGTATACCGGGACTAGCGGGAGTCAAACCTTCCTACAATGAGCAGTTCTTC
CASSIPGLAGVKPSYNEQFF
>NA|TRBV7-9|TRBJ2-1|TRBD2
TGTGCCAGCACCCTAGCGTTAGCGGGAGCTTATGAGCAGTTCTTC
CASTLALAGAYEQFF
>NA|TRBV9|TRBJ1-2|TRBD1
TGTGCCAGCAGCGCGGGACAGACTAACTATGGCTACACCTTC
CASSAGQTNYGYTF
>NA|TRBV5-1|TRBJ2-1|TRBD2
TGCGCCAGCAGCTTGGGTGGGGGGGGAGGAAATGAGCAGTTCTTC
CASSLGGGGGNEQFF
>NA|TRBV27|TRBJ1-4|NA
TGTGCCAGCAGTTTATCCCGGTCCCTTGAAAAACTGTTTTTT
CASSLSRSLEKLFF
>NA|TRBV28|TRBJ2-7|TRBD1
TGTGCCAGCAGTTTCCCTCCGGGACAGGGGCCCGACGAGCAGTACTTC
CASSFPPGQGPDEQYF
>NA|TRBV18|TRBJ1-4|NA
TGTGCCAGCTCGAGAGGGTCTAATGAAAAACTGTTTTTT
CASSRGSNEKLFF